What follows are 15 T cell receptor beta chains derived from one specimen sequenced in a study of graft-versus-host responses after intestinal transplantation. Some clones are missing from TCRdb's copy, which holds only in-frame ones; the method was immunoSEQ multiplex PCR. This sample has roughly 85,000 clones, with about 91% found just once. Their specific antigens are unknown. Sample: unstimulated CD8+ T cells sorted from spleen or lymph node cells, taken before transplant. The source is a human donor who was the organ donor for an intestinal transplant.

The CDR3 DNA reads as TGTGCCAGCAGCGCCGGGACTAGCGGACAAGATACGCAGTATTTT. Translated: CASSAGTSGQDTQYF. J is TRBJ2-3 and V is TRBV13; TRBD2 aligns across 11 bases. Germline loops: CDR1 PRHDT, CDR2 FYEKMQ (reference sequence). The CDR3 covers 15 residues. V lost 5 bases, J lost 5 bases, and 6 bases stayed unmatched.

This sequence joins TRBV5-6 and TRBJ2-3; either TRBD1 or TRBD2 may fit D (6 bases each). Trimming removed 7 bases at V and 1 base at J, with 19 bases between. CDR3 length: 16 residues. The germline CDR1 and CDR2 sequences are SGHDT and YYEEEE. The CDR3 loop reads CASGGGGVWGTDTQYF. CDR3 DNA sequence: TGTGCCAGCGGTGGGGGCGGGGTATGGGGCACAGATACGCAGTATTTT.

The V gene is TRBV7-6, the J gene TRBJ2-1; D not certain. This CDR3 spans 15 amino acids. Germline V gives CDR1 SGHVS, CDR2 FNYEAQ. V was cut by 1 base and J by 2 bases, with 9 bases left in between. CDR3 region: CASSLVPWTYNEQFF. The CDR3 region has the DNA TGTGCCAGCAGCTTAGTCCCCTGGACCTACAATGAGCAGTTCTTC.

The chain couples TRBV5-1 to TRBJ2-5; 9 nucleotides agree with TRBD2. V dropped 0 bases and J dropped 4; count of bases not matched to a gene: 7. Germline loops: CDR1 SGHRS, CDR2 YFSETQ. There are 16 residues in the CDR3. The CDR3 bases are TGCGCCAGCAGCTTGGGTGCGGGAGGGCCGGGAGAGACCCAGTACTTC. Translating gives CASSLGAGGPGETQYF.

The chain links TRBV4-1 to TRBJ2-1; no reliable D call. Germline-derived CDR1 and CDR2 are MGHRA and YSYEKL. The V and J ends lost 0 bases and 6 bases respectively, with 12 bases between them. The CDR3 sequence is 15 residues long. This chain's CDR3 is CASSQELAWPNEQFF. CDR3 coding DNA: TGCGCCAGCAGCCAAGAACTCGCCTGGCCCAATGAGCAGTTCTTC.

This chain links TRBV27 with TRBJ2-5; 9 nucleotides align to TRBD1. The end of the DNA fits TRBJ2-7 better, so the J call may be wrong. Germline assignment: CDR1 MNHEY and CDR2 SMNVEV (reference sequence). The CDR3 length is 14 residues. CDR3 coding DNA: TGTGCCAGCAGTTTCGCGGGACAGGGCTCCGAGCAGTACTTC. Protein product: CASSFAGQGSEQYF.

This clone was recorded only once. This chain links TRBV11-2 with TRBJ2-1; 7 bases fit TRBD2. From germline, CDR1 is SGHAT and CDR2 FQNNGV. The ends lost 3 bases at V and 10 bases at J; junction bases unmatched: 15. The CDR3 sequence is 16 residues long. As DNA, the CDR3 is TGTGCCAGCAGCTTCTCCAGCGGGGTTGATCCGTTAGAGCAGTTCTTC. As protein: CASSFSSGVDPLEQFF.

As DNA, the CDR3 is TGTGCCACCAGCCTAAGCGGCGCCTATATGGATGAGCAGTTCTTC. This translates into CATSLSGAYMDEQFF. J is TRBJ2-1 and V is TRBV15; D is possibly TRBD2 (5 bases). The CDR3 length is 15 residues. Germline loops: CDR1 LNHNV, CDR2 YYDKDF (reference sequence). The V gene lost 5 bases and the J gene lost 8 bases, with 19 bases spanning the gap.

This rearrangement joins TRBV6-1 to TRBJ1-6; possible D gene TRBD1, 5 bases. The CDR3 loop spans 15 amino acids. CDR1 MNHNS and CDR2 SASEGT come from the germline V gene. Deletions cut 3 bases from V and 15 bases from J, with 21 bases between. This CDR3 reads CASSDRQRTIQLLHF. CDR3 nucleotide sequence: TGTGCCAGCAGTGACCGACAGCGTACTATTCAACTCCTCCACTTT.

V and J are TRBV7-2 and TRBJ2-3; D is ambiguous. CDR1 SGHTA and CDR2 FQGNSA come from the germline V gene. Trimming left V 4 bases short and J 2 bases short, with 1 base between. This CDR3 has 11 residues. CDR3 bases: TGTGCCAGCAGCTACACAGATACGCAGTATTTT. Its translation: CASSYTDTQYF.

CDR3 sequence: CASSLSGAEQYF. CDR3 nucleotide sequence: TGTGCCAGCAGTTTATCTGGGGCCGAGCAGTACTTC. The chain employs TRBV28 and TRBJ2-7; a possible D gene is TRBD1 (5 bases). The germline V gene has CDR1 MDHEN and CDR2 SYDVKM. Between the trimmed V and J ends, which lost 1 base and 6 bases, there was a span of 7 bases. CDR3 length equals 12 residues.

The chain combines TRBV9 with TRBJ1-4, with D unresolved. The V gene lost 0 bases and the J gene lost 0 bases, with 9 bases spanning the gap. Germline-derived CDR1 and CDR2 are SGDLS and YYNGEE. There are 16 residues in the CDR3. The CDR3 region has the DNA TGTGCCAGCAGCGTAGGAGTCGGACCAACTAATGAAAAACTGTTTTTT. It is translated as CASSVGVGPTNEKLFF. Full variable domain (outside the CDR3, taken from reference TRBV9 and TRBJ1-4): DSGVTQTPKHLITATGQRVTLRCSPRSGDLSVYWYQQSLDQGLQFLIQYYNGEERAKGNILERFSAQQFPDLHSELNLSSLELGDSALYFCASSVGVGPTNEKLFFGSGTQLSVL.

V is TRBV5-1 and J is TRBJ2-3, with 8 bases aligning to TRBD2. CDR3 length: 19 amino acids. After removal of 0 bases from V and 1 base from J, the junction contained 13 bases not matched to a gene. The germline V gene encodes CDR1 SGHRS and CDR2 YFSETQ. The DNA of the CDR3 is TGCGCCAGCAGCTTGGAGCGGGAGTCGTTTCTATTTGGCACAGATACGCAGTATTTT. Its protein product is CASSLERESFLFGTDTQYF.

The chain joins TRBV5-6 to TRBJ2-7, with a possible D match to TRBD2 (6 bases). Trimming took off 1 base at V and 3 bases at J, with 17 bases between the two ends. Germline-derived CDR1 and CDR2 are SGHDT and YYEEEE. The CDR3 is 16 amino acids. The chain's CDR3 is CASSLWRGFLDYEQYF. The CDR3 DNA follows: TGTGCCAGCAGCTTGTGGAGGGGATTCCTCGACTACGAGCAGTACTTC.

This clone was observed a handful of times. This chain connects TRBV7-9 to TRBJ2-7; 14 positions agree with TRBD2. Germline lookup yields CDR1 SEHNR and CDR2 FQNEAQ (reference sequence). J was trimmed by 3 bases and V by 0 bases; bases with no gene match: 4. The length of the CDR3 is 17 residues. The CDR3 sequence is CASSLAPGLAGDYEQYF. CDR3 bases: TGTGCCAGCAGCTTAGCCCCGGGACTAGCGGGGGACTACGAGCAGTACTTC.